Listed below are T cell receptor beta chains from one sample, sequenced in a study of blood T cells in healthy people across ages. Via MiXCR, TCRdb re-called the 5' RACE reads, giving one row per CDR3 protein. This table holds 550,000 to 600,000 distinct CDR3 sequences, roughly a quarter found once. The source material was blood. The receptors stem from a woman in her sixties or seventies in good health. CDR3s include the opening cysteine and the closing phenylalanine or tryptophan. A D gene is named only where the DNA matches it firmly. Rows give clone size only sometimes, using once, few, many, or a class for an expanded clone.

CDR3nt: TGCGCCAGCAGCTTGGTAGGGACACGTGAAAAACTGTTTTTT
CDR3aa: CASSLVGTREKLFF
v_gene: TRBV5-1
abundance: -
j_gene: TRBJ1-4
d_gene: -

CDR3nt: TGCAGTGCCATCAGGACAGAAAAGTCCTACGAGCAGTACTTC
CDR3aa: CSAIRTEKSYEQYF
v_gene: TRBV20-1
abundance: few
j_gene: TRBJ2-7
d_gene: -

CDR3nt: TGCGCCAGCAGCCAAGGTGCGGGGGGCCTCCAAGAGACCCAGTACTTC
CDR3aa: CASSQGAGGLQETQYF
v_gene: TRBV4-3
abundance: few
j_gene: TRBJ2-5
d_gene: TRBD2

CDR3nt: TGTGCCAGCAGTTACTCTCACACTGAAGCTTTCTTT
CDR3aa: CASSYSHTEAFF
v_gene: TRBV6-2/TRBV6-3
abundance: -
j_gene: TRBJ1-1
d_gene: -

CDR3nt: TGTGCCAGCAGTAACGGGGCTAGCGGTAATGAGCAGTTCTTC
CDR3aa: CASSNGASGNEQFF
v_gene: TRBV3-1
abundance: few
j_gene: TRBJ2-1
d_gene: TRBD2

CDR3nt: TGTGCCAGCAGTTTGGAGGGACTAGCGGGGATTGAGCAGTTCTTC
CDR3aa: CASSLEGLAGIEQFF
v_gene: TRBV12-3/TRBV12-4
abundance: -
j_gene: TRBJ2-1
d_gene: TRBD2

CDR3nt: TGTGCCACCAGTGATGCAGAGTACCAAGAGACCCAGTACTTC
CDR3aa: CATSDAEYQETQYF
v_gene: TRBV24-1
abundance: once
j_gene: TRBJ2-5
d_gene: -

CDR3nt: TGCAGCGTTGGGACTGGACTAGCGTCCAGCACCGGGGAGCTGTTTTTT
CDR3aa: CSVGTGLASSTGELFF
v_gene: TRBV29-1
abundance: -
j_gene: TRBJ2-2
d_gene: TRBD2

CDR3nt: TGTGCCAGCAGCGCCCACCGCCCGACAGGGGGTTATACCTTC
CDR3aa: CASSAHRPTGGYTF
v_gene: TRBV9
abundance: -
j_gene: TRBJ1-2
d_gene: TRBD1

CDR3nt: TGTGCCAGCAGCCTGCAGGATAGCTATGGCTACACCTTC
CDR3aa: CASSLQDSYGYTF
v_gene: TRBV14
abundance: -
j_gene: TRBJ1-2
d_gene: -

CDR3nt: TGTGCCAACAGCCCTGCGCGGACAGGGACAGGAAACACCATATATTTT
CDR3aa: CANSPARTGTGNTIYF
v_gene: TRBV7-9
abundance: -
j_gene: TRBJ1-3
d_gene: TRBD1

CDR3nt: TGTGCCAGCAGCCCACGTGTGGGGGGAGACTATGGCTACACCTTC
CDR3aa: CASSPRVGGDYGYTF
v_gene: TRBV7-2
abundance: -
j_gene: TRBJ1-2
d_gene: -

CDR3nt: TGCAGTGCCAAAGGACTAGCGGGGGATGCTGAGGCGACCCAGTACTTC
CDR3aa: CSAKGLAGDAEATQYF
v_gene: TRBV20-1
abundance: few
j_gene: TRBJ2-5
d_gene: TRBD2

CDR3nt: TGTGCCAGCAGCTTAAGCGCTGGGGTCGGTGAGCAGTTCTTC
CDR3aa: CASSLSAGVGEQFF
v_gene: TRBV7-9
abundance: -
j_gene: TRBJ2-1
d_gene: -

CDR3nt: TGTGCCAGCACCATCCAGGGGTCTGGAAACACCATATATTTT
CDR3aa: CASTIQGSGNTIYF
v_gene: TRBV11-2
abundance: -
j_gene: TRBJ1-3
d_gene: -

CDR3nt: TGTGCCAGCAGCGCAACCCGGGACAGAGGAAACACTGAAGCTTTCTTT
CDR3aa: CASSATRDRGNTEAFF
v_gene: TRBV7-2
abundance: once
j_gene: TRBJ1-1
d_gene: TRBD1

CDR3nt: TGCAGTGCTAGTTTGGACTACGAGCAGTACTTC
CDR3aa: CSASLDYEQYF
v_gene: TRBV20-1
abundance: few
j_gene: TRBJ2-7
d_gene: -

CDR3nt: TGCGCCAGCAGTACCTCAAACAAGAACACCGGGGAGCTGTTTTTT
CDR3aa: CASSTSNKNTGELFF
v_gene: TRBV5-1
abundance: -
j_gene: TRBJ2-2
d_gene: -

CDR3nt: TGCGCCAGCAGCTTGGAGGGGGAAGATACGCAGTATTTT
CDR3aa: CASSLEGEDTQYF
v_gene: TRBV5-1
abundance: -
j_gene: TRBJ2-3
d_gene: -

CDR3nt: TGCAGTGCTCCGCCCGGGACAGCGAACACTGAAGCTTTCTTT
CDR3aa: CSAPPGTANTEAFF
v_gene: TRBV20-1
abundance: -
j_gene: TRBJ1-1
d_gene: TRBD1

CDR3nt: TGCAGTGCTGCCCGAGCCACCTTGTTGGACAATGAGCAGTTCTTC
CDR3aa: CSAARATLLDNEQFF
v_gene: TRBV20-1
abundance: -
j_gene: TRBJ2-1
d_gene: -

CDR3nt: TGCAGCTTCCGGGCCCAATACGAGCAGTACTTC
CDR3aa: CSFRAQYEQYF
v_gene: TRBV29-1
abundance: few
j_gene: TRBJ2-7
d_gene: -

CDR3nt: TGTGCCAGCAGCCCCGGCGGGGGACGCACAGATACGCAGTATTTT
CDR3aa: CASSPGGGRTDTQYF
v_gene: TRBV7-3
abundance: -
j_gene: TRBJ2-3
d_gene: TRBD2

CDR3nt: TGTGCCAGCACCCGGGGGGAAGGCGAGCAGTACTTC
CDR3aa: CASTRGEGEQYF
v_gene: TRBV6-6
abundance: few
j_gene: TRBJ2-7
d_gene: TRBD2

CDR3nt: TGCGCCAGCAGCATTCAGGGGCCCACGGAGACCCAGTACTTC
CDR3aa: CASSIQGPTETQYF
v_gene: TRBV5-1
abundance: -
j_gene: TRBJ2-5
d_gene: -

CDR3nt: TGCGCCAGCAGCCTCCAGCGGGGGCTGGCAGATACGCAGTATTTT
CDR3aa: CASSLQRGLADTQYF
v_gene: TRBV4-3
abundance: few
j_gene: TRBJ2-3
d_gene: TRBD2

CDR3nt: TGTGCCAGCAGCTTGACTAGCGGGGAGAATGAGCAGTTCTTC
CDR3aa: CASSLTSGENEQFF
v_gene: TRBV7-9
abundance: -
j_gene: TRBJ2-1
d_gene: TRBD2

CDR3nt: TGTGCCAGCAGCTTAGACGGGGCCACCTACAATGAGCAGTTCTTC
CDR3aa: CASSLDGATYNEQFF
v_gene: TRBV7-2
abundance: -
j_gene: TRBJ2-1
d_gene: -

CDR3nt: TGCGCCAGCAGCTTGTTGTCAAGCAACACTGAAGCTTTCTTT
CDR3aa: CASSLLSSNTEAFF
v_gene: TRBV5-1
abundance: few
j_gene: TRBJ1-1
d_gene: -

CDR3nt: TGCGCCAGCAGCTTGCAGGGGGGCCAGACCGGGGAGCTGTTTTTT
CDR3aa: CASSLQGGQTGELFF
v_gene: TRBV5-1
abundance: few
j_gene: TRBJ2-2
d_gene: -

CDR3nt: TGTGCCAGCTCCCACCCCGGCGAAAAACTGTTTTTT
CDR3aa: CASSHPGEKLFF
v_gene: TRBV9
abundance: few
j_gene: TRBJ1-4
d_gene: -

CDR3nt: TGTGCCAGCAGCTTAGTCCGCGGCTATAATTCACCCCTCCACTTT
CDR3aa: CASSLVRGYNSPLHF
v_gene: TRBV7-9
abundance: -
j_gene: TRBJ1-6
d_gene: -

CDR3nt: TGTGCCAGCAGTTCGGGGGAGGGGAACACTGAAGCTTTCTTT
CDR3aa: CASSSGEGNTEAFF
v_gene: TRBV6-5
abundance: few
j_gene: TRBJ1-1
d_gene: -

CDR3nt: TGTGCCAGCAGCTTGAAGGGGGCAGGAACTGAAGCTTTCTTT
CDR3aa: CASSLKGAGTEAFF
v_gene: TRBV11-3
abundance: many
j_gene: TRBJ1-1
d_gene: TRBD1

CDR3nt: TGCGCCAGCAGCCCACCGGGACTAGCAGGAGAGACCCAGTACTTC
CDR3aa: CASSPPGLAGETQYF
v_gene: TRBV5-1
abundance: -
j_gene: TRBJ2-5
d_gene: TRBD2

CDR3nt: TGCGCCAGCTTCGACCCCCCCGTAGATACGCAGTATTTT
CDR3aa: CASFDPPVDTQYF
v_gene: TRBV5-1
abundance: few
j_gene: TRBJ2-3
d_gene: -

CDR3nt: TGTGCCAGCAGCTTAAGGAGCGGGGGGGCGGAGAACATTCAGTACTTC
CDR3aa: CASSLRSGGAENIQYF
v_gene: TRBV7-2
abundance: -
j_gene: TRBJ2-4
d_gene: TRBD2

CDR3nt: TGTGCCAGCAGTTTATCCTACCCGGTCCAAAATGAGCAGTTCTTC
CDR3aa: CASSLSYPVQNEQFF
v_gene: TRBV27
abundance: few
j_gene: TRBJ2-1
d_gene: -

CDR3nt: TGTGCCAGCAGTGACGGACAGGTCCAAGAGACCCAGTACTTC
CDR3aa: CASSDGQVQETQYF
v_gene: TRBV27
abundance: -
j_gene: TRBJ2-5
d_gene: TRBD1

CDR3nt: TGTGCCAGCAGCACTTGGGAAGAAGAAGAGACCCAGTACTTC
CDR3aa: CASSTWEEEETQYF
v_gene: TRBV14
abundance: -
j_gene: TRBJ2-5
d_gene: -

CDR3nt: TGCGCCAGCAGTTGGACAGGGGAGGGCCTCCCGAACACTGAAGCTTTCTTT
CDR3aa: CASSWTGEGLPNTEAFF
v_gene: TRBV5-1
abundance: -
j_gene: TRBJ1-1
d_gene: TRBD1

CDR3nt: TGTGCCAGCAGCTTAAGTGGGACCTCGAACACTGAAGCTTTCTTT
CDR3aa: CASSLSGTSNTEAFF
v_gene: TRBV7-2
abundance: few
j_gene: TRBJ1-1
d_gene: -

CDR3nt: TGCAGCGTTGGATTCCTAGCGGGAGGAGGGACCTCATCCGAGCAGTACTTC
CDR3aa: CSVGFLAGGGTSSEQYF
v_gene: TRBV29-1
abundance: -
j_gene: TRBJ2-7
d_gene: TRBD2

CDR3nt: TGCGCCAGCAGCCCGGGTAGGCGGGCTAGCGGCCAAGAGACCCAGTACTTC
CDR3aa: CASSPGRRASGQETQYF
v_gene: TRBV5-1
abundance: -
j_gene: TRBJ2-5
d_gene: TRBD2

CDR3nt: TGTGCCAGCAGTTTAATGGCTAAGGCAGATGCGCAGTATTTT
CDR3aa: CASSLMAKADAQYF
v_gene: TRBV12-3/TRBV12-4
abundance: -
j_gene: TRBJ2-3
d_gene: -

CDR3nt: TGTGCCATAAAGGCGGCAGGGGGTTTTGGTGAGCAGTTCTTC
CDR3aa: CAIKAAGGFGEQFF
v_gene: TRBV10-3
abundance: many
j_gene: TRBJ2-1
d_gene: TRBD1

CDR3nt: TGTGCCAGCAGCCCACACGGGATGGGGTATGGCTACACCTTC
CDR3aa: CASSPHGMGYGYTF
v_gene: TRBV28
abundance: -
j_gene: TRBJ1-2
d_gene: -

CDR3nt: TGTGCCAGCAGCCAGTCCGGGACAGTTAATTCTGGGGCCAACGTCCTGACTTTC
CDR3aa: CASSQSGTVNSGANVLTF
v_gene: TRBV4-2
abundance: -
j_gene: TRBJ2-6
d_gene: TRBD1

CDR3nt: TGTGCCAGCAGAGAGCCTAATCAGCCCCAGCATTTT
CDR3aa: CASREPNQPQHF
v_gene: TRBV2
abundance: -
j_gene: TRBJ1-5
d_gene: -

CDR3nt: TGTGCCAGCAGTTTCGTTGGAGGAATTAATGAAAAACTGTTTTTT
CDR3aa: CASSFVGGINEKLFF
v_gene: TRBV27
abundance: many
j_gene: TRBJ1-4
d_gene: -